The 27 T cell receptor beta chains listed next were all sequenced from one sample in a study of cytomegalovirus exposure and HLA in healthy donors. A multiplex PCR was run with 60 Vbeta primers and 13 Jbeta primers. Produced via immunoSEQ multiplex PCR; TCRdb's table is partial and in-frame only. The sample shows 130,000 or so clones, more than 60% of them seen only once. The specimen sequenced was PBMCs. These TCRs come from a woman aged 45-65 years in good health and CMV-seropositive.

The CDR3 DNA follows: TGTGCCAGCAGCCAAATACAAACCTACGAGCAGTACTTC. It yields the protein CASSQIQTYEQYF. V is TRBV14 and J is TRBJ2-7; D is unresolved. Germline CDR1 and CDR2: SGHDN and FVKESK. The CDR3 consists of 13 residues. With 2 bases removed from V and 2 bases from J, the gap between germline ends came to 7 bases.

This clone was recorded once. CDR3 region: CASSIERGFTDTQYF. The CDR3 nucleotides read TGTGCCAGTAGTATCGAGCGGGGCTTCACAGATACGCAGTATTTT. This chain connects TRBV19 to TRBJ2-3, with 7 bases that match TRBD2. J lost 2 bases, V lost 3 bases, and 5 bases had no gene match. Germline V gives CDR1 LNHDA, CDR2 SQIVND (reference sequence). The CDR3 extends over 15 amino acids.

This clone was counted between two and nine times. The V gene is TRBV19, the J gene TRBJ1-2, with D possibly being TRBD1 (5 bases). Germline CDR1 is LNHDA and CDR2 is SQIVND (reference sequence). CDR3 size: 14 residues. Trimming stripped 4 bases from V and 8 bases from J, with 17 bases between. The CDR3 sequence is CASSNGREECGYTF. The CDR3 bases are TGTGCCAGTAGTAACGGCAGGGAGGAGTGCGGCTACACCTTC.

The chain recombines TRBV4-1 with TRBJ1-6; the match to TRBD1 covers 9 bases. The CDR3 is made up of 15 amino acids. V lost 5 bases, J lost 6 bases, and 5 bases stayed unmatched. The germline V gene has CDR1 MGHRA and CDR2 YSYEKL. For the CDR3, the DNA is TGCGCCAGCAGCATCGGACAGGGGCCTAATTCACCCCTCCACTTT. Translated: CASSIGQGPNSPLHF.

The rearrangement uses TRBV10-3 and TRBJ2-2, with 10 bases that match TRBD2. Germline V lookup: CDR1 ENHRY, CDR2 SYGVKD. V shed 6 bases, J shed 3 bases, and the junction held 4 bases outside the gene matches. CDR3 length: 15 residues. The CDR3 protein is CAISWTSGDTGELFF. CDR3 nucleotides: TGTGCCATCAGCTGGACTAGCGGTGACACCGGGGAGCTGTTTTTT.

The chain combines TRBV6-5 with TRBJ2-5; 7 bases agree with TRBD1. CDR1 and CDR2 from the germline V gene are MNHEY and SVGAGI. The CDR3 consists of 13 residues. V shed 0 bases and J 10 bases; nucleotides not matched to a gene: 5. The CDR3 loop is CASSYSPGQSQYF. Here the CDR3 DNA reads TGTGCCAGCAGTTACTCCCCGGGACAGAGCCAGTACTTC.

V is TRBV30 and J is TRBJ2-5; D is possibly TRBD1 (6 bases). The CDR3 sequence is 14 residues long. Germline CDR1 and CDR2: GTSNPN and SVGIG (reference sequence). V was cut by 3 bases and J by 1 base, with 12 bases left in between. The CDR3 protein is CAWRGQGIQETQYF. The DNA of the CDR3 is TGTGCCTGGAGGGGGCAGGGGATCCAAGAGACCCAGTACTTC.

V is TRBV5-4 and J is TRBJ2-2; D is uncertain. This CDR3 is built from 13 residues. V lost 2 bases, J lost 6 bases, and 8 bases lay in between. The germline gives CDR1 SGHNT, CDR2 YYREEE (reference sequence). CDR3 loop: CASSFIAAGELFF. In DNA form, the CDR3 reads TGTGCCAGCAGCTTTATCGCAGCCGGGGAGCTGTTTTTT.

The gene calls are TRBV15 and TRBJ1-1, with D perhaps TRBD1 (6 bases). Looked up from germline, CDR1 is LNHNV and CDR2 is YYDKDF (reference sequence). This CDR3 is 17 amino acids long. V was shortened by 3 bases and J by 0 bases, with 17 bases between the two germline ends. The CDR3 sequence: CATSRTPPDSLNTEAFF. The CDR3 nucleotides read TGTGCCACCAGCAGGACCCCCCCGGACAGCTTGAACACTGAAGCTTTCTTT. Complete variable domain (other parts from reference TRBV15 and TRBJ1-1): DAMVIQNPRYQVTQFGKPVTLSCSQTLNHNVMYWYQQKSSQAPKLLFHYYDKDFNNEADTPDNFQSRRPNTSFCFLDIRSPGLGDTAMYLCATSRTPPDSLNTEAFFGQGTRLTVV.

V is TRBV7-9 and J is TRBJ1-1, with TRBD1 identical over 7 bases. The CDR3 extends over 17 amino acids. Germline values: CDR1 SEHNR, CDR2 FQNEAQ (reference sequence). The trim removed 1 base at V and 1 base at J, leaving 9 bases unmatched. The CDR3 DNA reads TGTGCCAGCAGCTTAGGAGGGGGCAGGGCCCCGAACACTGAAGCTTTCTTT. Amino acids: CASSLGGGRAPNTEAFF. The full variable domain, with the rest looked up from reference TRBV7-9 and TRBJ1-1, is DTGVSQNPRHKITKRGQNVTFRCDPISEHNRLYWYRQTLGQGPEFLTYFQNEAQLEKSRLLSDRFSAERPKGSFSTLEIQRTEQGDSAMYLCASSLGGGRAPNTEAFFGQGTRLTVV.

The J gene is TRBJ1-2, the V gene TRBV6-5, with no clear D. This CDR3 has 14 amino acids. Germline values: CDR1 MNHEY, CDR2 SVGAGI. Trimming cost V 2 bases and J 4 bases, with 11 bases left between them. CDR3 nucleotides: TGTGCCAGCAGTTACGCGAGTCTGTCCTATGGCTACACCTTC. Protein sequence: CASSYASLSYGYTF.

The CDR3 bases are TGTGCCAGCAGTTACTCGCCCCAGACAGGGAATGGCTACACCTTC. Protein product: CASSYSPQTGNGYTF. The V gene is TRBV6-5, the J gene TRBJ1-2, with 7 bases identical to TRBD1. Germline V gene sequence: CDR1 MNHEY, CDR2 SVGAGI. The CDR3 is 15 amino acids. V dropped 0 bases and J dropped 6; count of bases not matched to a gene: 7.

This clone was seen a handful of times. Mismatch with germline at one junction end may stem from a read error. This chain uses TRBV7-7 with TRBJ2-5; 8 positions match TRBD2. CDR3 length equals 14 residues. CDR1 and CDR2 from the germline V gene are SSHAT and FNYEAQ (reference sequence). CDR3 sequence: CASSPSSGLGSQYF. The DNA of the CDR3 is TGTGCTAGCAGCCCATCTAGCGGGCTAGGGTCCCAGTACTTC.

V gene TRBV19 combines with J gene TRBJ2-5; 14 positions match TRBD2. V dropped 1 base and J dropped 4; count of bases not matched to a gene: 2. CDR3 length: 16 residues. Germline loops: CDR1 LNHDA, CDR2 SQIVND (reference sequence). CDR3 DNA: TGTGCCAGTAGTATAGTCGGGACTAGCGGGGGAGAGACCCAGTACTTC. This sequence encodes CASSIVGTSGGETQYF.

The chain links TRBV15 to TRBJ2-7; 10 nucleotides agree with TRBD2. Looked up from germline, CDR1 is LNHNV and CDR2 is YYDKDF (reference sequence). The CDR3 is 15 residues long. Trimming cost V 0 bases and J 4 bases; bases outside gene matches: 3. The CDR3 region has the DNA TGTGCCACCAGCAGAGATGCTAGCGGGAGTTACGAGCAGTACTTC. It yields the protein CATSRDASGSYEQYF.

This chain links TRBV7-2 with TRBJ1-1; 12 bases align to TRBD1. The CDR3 covers 14 residues. The germline CDR1 and CDR2 sequences are SGHTA and FQGNSA. V gave up 5 bases and J gave up 7 bases; unmatched junction bases: 5. CDR3 amino acids: CASSRDRGHFEAFF. The CDR3 coding sequence is TGTGCCAGCAGCCGGGACAGGGGGCATTTTGAAGCTTTCTTT.

The V call is TRBV5-1, the J call TRBJ1-2; 8 positions agree with TRBD1. The germline V gene has CDR1 SGHRS and CDR2 YFSETQ. CDR3 length equals 12 residues. With V trimmed by 2 bases and J by 14 bases, 8 bases remained unmatched. CDR3 nucleotides: TGCGCCAGCAGCTTAGATGACAGGGGTCGGACCTTC. Residues: CASSLDDRGRTF.

The chain couples TRBV6-6 to TRBJ1-1, with 7 bases lining up with TRBD1. The CDR3 extends over 13 amino acids. Germline V CDR1 and CDR2: MNHNY, SVGAGI (reference sequence). V shed 4 bases, J shed 10 bases, and the junction held 9 bases outside the gene matches. The CDR3 loop reads CASSSDRATRAFF. The DNA for the CDR3 is TGTGCCAGCAGTTCCGACAGGGCTACACGAGCTTTCTTT.

The chain links TRBV11-2 to TRBJ2-7, with 12 positions matching TRBD2. Germline CDR1 and CDR2: SGHAT and FQNNGV. The CDR3 spans 18 residues. Unmatched junction bases numbered 13, after V lost 5 bases and J lost 2 bases. The CDR3: CASSPVSRLAGETYEQYF. The CDR3 coding sequence is TGTGCCAGCAGCCCTGTGAGTAGACTAGCGGGGGAAACCTACGAGCAGTACTTC.

The J gene is TRBJ1-1, the V gene TRBV7-3, with D tentatively TRBD1 (6 bases). Germline V gene data show CDR1 as SGHTA and CDR2 as FQGTGA. The CDR3 extends over 14 amino acids. Trimming pared 1 base from V and 3 bases from J, leaving 9 bases between. CDR3 bases: TGTGCCAGCAGCTTAATCAGGGGCGACACTGAAGCTTTCTTT. This gives the protein CASSLIRGDTEAFF.

The chain combines TRBV6-6 with TRBJ2-2, with TRBD1 matching 9 bases. Germline values: CDR1 MNHNY, CDR2 SVGAGI (reference sequence). V shed 8 bases and J 6 bases; nucleotides not matched to a gene: 7. The CDR3 loop spans 14 amino acids. CDR3 amino acids: CASRHRGPSGELFF. The CDR3 DNA follows: TGTGCCAGCCGCCACAGGGGGCCGTCCGGGGAGCTGTTTTTT.

In this sample, this clone turned up a few times. The rearrangement uses TRBV2 and TRBJ1-2; tentative D call: TRBD1 (5 bases). This CDR3 is built from 13 residues. With 1 base removed from V and 8 bases from J, the gap between germline ends came to 11 bases. Germline loops: CDR1 SNHLY, CDR2 FYNNEI. Here the CDR3 reads CASSEGGGFGYTF. DNA for the CDR3: TGTGCCAGCAGTGAAGGGGGGGGGTTCGGCTACACCTTC.

The rearrangement joins TRBV11-2 to TRBJ1-5, with 11 nucleotides matching TRBD1. V shed 4 bases, J shed 6 bases, and the junction held 5 bases outside the gene matches. CDR1 SGHAT and CDR2 FQNNGV come from the germline V gene. This CDR3 contains 15 residues. The DNA for the CDR3 is TGTGCCAGCAGCTCATCCGGGACAGGGGGTCAGCCCCAGCATTTT. This codes for CASSSSGTGGQPQHF.

V gene TRBV19 combines with J gene TRBJ1-1; D might be TRBD1 (6 bases). The V and J ends lost 6 bases and 3 bases respectively, with 14 bases between them. The germline gives CDR1 LNHDA, CDR2 SQIVND (reference sequence). The CDR3 runs to 14 residues. Here the CDR3 reads CASSNRVVDTEAFF. CDR3 DNA: TGTGCCAGTAGCAACAGGGTCGTGGACACTGAAGCTTTCTTT.

This clone appeared a few times. The chain is built from TRBV27 and TRBJ1-1; perhaps TRBD1 as D (5 bases). Germline V gives CDR1 MNHEY, CDR2 SMNVEV (reference sequence). The length of the CDR3 is 14 residues. V was clipped by 8 bases and J by 1 base, with 14 bases between them. The CDR3 is CASRHQGTNTEAFF. The CDR3 DNA reads TGTGCCAGCCGCCATCAGGGCACGAACACTGAAGCTTTCTTT.

The chain recombines TRBV11-3 with TRBJ1-5; D not resolved. Looked up from germline, CDR1 is SGHNT and CDR2 is YENEEA. This CDR3 is 14 amino acids long. V gave up 5 bases and J gave up 4 bases, with 12 bases separating them. In DNA, the CDR3 is TGTGCCAGCAGCCAAGAGGGTCCTAATCAGCCCCAGCATTTT. It is translated as CASSQEGPNQPQHF.

This clone occurred a few times. This chain joins TRBV7-3 and TRBJ2-3, with TRBD1 identical over 9 bases. The CDR3 consists of 15 residues. The germline V gene encodes CDR1 SGHTA and CDR2 FQGTGA. J was trimmed by 2 bases and V by 3 bases; bases with no gene match: 3. The CDR3 DNA sequence: TGTGCCAGCAGCTTCGACAGGGGGTACACAGATACGCAGTATTTT. Its translation is CASSFDRGYTDTQYF.